This T cell receptor beta chain was sequenced during a study of blood T cell repertoires in COVID-19. Across the whole study: Samples representing acute and convalescent COVID-19 were sourced from the United States, Italy and Spain. The analysed material was cDNA or gDNA that came from T cells, B-cell-depleted T cells, or PBMCs.

In the original workflow: It was from reference gene primer amplification that nucleated cell counts were estimated. This table comes from immunoSEQ multiplex PCR, and its TCRdb copy is limited to in-frame clones, with some not included. V and J calls and clone size are copied from that table; D and trimming were computed from the DNA. The profile covers roughly 250,000 clones, with just under 90% appearing a single time and approximately 4% taken by the ten largest. After removal of 9 bases from V and 7 bases from J, the junction contained 4 bases not matched to a gene. The CDR3 covers 12 residues. CDR1 LNHDA and CDR2 SQIVND come from the germline V gene (reference sequence).

The chain combines TRBV19 with TRBJ2-7, with 12 bases aligning to TRBD2. This receptor was identified in a middle-aged woman with acute or convalescent COVID-19. The sample comprised peripheral blood. The CDR3 DNA sequence: TGTGCCAGCCAGGGGACTAGCGGGGAGCAGTACGTC. Translation: CASQGTSGEQYV.